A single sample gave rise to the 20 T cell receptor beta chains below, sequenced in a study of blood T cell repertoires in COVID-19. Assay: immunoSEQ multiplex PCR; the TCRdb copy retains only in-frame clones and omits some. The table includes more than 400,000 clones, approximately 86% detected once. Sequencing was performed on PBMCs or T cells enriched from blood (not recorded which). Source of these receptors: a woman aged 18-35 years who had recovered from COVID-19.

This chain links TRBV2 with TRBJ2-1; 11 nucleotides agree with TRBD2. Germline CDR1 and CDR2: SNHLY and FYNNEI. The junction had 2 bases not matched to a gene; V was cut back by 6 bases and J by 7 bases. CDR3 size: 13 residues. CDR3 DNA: TGTGCCAGCAGCCGACTAGCGGGGAATGAGCAGTTCTTC. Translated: CASSRLAGNEQFF.

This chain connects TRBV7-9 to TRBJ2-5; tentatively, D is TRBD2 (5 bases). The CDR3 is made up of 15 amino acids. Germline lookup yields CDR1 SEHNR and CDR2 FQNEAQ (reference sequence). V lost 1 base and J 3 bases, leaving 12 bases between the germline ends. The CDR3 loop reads CASSLVVPGKETQYF. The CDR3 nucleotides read TGTGCCAGCAGCTTAGTCGTCCCGGGGAAAGAGACCCAGTACTTC.

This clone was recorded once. The CDR3 DNA reads as TGTGCCAGCAGTGCAGGGGGCAGGACCGGGGAGCTGTTTTTT. Translation: CASSAGGRTGELFF. The chain recombines TRBV11-3 with TRBJ2-2; 8 nucleotides agree with TRBD1. Germline V gene data show CDR1 as SGHNT and CDR2 as YENEEA. The CDR3 spans 14 residues. The V and J ends lost 6 bases and 5 bases, in that order; junction bases with no gene match: 5. The full variable domain, in which reference TRBV11-3 and TRBJ2-2 provide the parts outside the CDR3, is EAGVVQSPRYKIIEKKQPVAFWCNPISGHNTLYWYLQNLGQGPELLIRYENEEAVDDSQLPKDRFSAERLKGVDSTLKIQPAELGDSAVYLCASSAGGRTGELFFGEGSRLTVL.

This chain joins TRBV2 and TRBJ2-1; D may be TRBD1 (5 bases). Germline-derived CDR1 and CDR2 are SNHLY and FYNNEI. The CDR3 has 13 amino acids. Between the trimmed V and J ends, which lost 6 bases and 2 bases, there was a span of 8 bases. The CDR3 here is CASRTGPYNEQFF. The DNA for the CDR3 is TGTGCCAGCAGAACAGGCCCCTACAATGAGCAGTTCTTC.

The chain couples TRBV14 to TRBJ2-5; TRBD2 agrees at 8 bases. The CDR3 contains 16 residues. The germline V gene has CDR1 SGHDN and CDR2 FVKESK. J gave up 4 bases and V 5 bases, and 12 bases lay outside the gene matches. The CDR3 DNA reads TGTGCCAGCAGCTTCCTCGGGGGGGCAGGACGAGAGACCCAGTACTTC. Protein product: CASSFLGGAGRETQYF.

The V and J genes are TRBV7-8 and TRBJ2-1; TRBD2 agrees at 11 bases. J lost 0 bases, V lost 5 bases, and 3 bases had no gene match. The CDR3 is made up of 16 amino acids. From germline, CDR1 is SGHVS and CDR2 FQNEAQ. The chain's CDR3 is CASSPSGGNSYNEQFF. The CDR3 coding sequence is TGTGCCAGCAGCCCTAGCGGGGGGAACTCCTACAATGAGCAGTTCTTC.

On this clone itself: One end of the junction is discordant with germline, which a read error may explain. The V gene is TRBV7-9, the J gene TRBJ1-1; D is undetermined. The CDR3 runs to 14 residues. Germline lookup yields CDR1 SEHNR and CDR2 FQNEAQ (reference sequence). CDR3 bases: TGTGCCAGCAGCCTAGCTTACAGAGACACTGAAGCTTTCTTT. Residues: CASSLAYRDTEAFF.

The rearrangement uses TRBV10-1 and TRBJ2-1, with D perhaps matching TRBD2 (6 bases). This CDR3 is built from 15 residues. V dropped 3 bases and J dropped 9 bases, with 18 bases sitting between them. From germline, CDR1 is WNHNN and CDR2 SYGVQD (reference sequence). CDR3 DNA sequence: TGCGCCAGCAGTGAACGGGGGAGTTTGTCGGTTGAGCAGTTCTTC. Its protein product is CASSERGSLSVEQFF.

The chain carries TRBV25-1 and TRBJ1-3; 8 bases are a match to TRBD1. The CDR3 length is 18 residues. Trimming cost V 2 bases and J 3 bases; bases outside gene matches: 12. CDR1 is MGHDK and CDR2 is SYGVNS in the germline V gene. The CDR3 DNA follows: TGTGCCAGCAGTGAAGCGGACAGGGAAGGGGAAGGTGGAAACACCATATATTTT. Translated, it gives CASSEADREGEGGNTIYF.

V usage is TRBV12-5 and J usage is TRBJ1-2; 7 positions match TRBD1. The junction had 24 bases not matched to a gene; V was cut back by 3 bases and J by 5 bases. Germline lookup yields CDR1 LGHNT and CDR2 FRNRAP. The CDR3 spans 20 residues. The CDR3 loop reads CASGLFSGGLLGQHFYGYTF. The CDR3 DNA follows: TGTGCTAGTGGTTTATTCTCGGGTGGATTGCTGGGACAGCACTTTTATGGCTACACCTTC.

The chain's CDR3 is CASSLVVAGATKYTGELFF. The CDR3 nucleotides read TGCGCCAGCAGCTTGGTGGTAGCGGGGGCCACTAAGTACACCGGGGAGCTGTTTTTT. The chain combines TRBV5-1 with TRBJ2-2, with 9 nucleotides matching TRBD2. With 0 bases clipped from V and 3 bases from J, the junction kept 12 bases outside the gene matches. This CDR3 region has 19 residues. Germline CDR1 SGHRS, CDR2 YFSETQ.

CDR3 sequence: CASGLAFSGGTGSPLHF. CDR3 bases: TGTGCTAGTGGCCTAGCCTTTTCAGGGGGAACAGGTTCACCCCTCCACTTT. V and J are TRBV12-5 and TRBJ1-6, with 7 bases fitting TRBD1. CDR1 and CDR2 (germline): LGHNT, FRNRAP. The CDR3 length is 17 residues. Trimming cost V 6 bases and J 9 bases; bases outside gene matches: 17.

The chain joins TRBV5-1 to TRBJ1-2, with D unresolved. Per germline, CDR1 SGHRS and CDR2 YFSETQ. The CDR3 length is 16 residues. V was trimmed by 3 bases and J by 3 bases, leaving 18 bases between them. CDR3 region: CASSSDGSGLDYGYTF. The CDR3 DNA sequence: TGCGCCAGCAGCTCTGACGGGTCCGGGTTGGACTATGGCTACACCTTC.

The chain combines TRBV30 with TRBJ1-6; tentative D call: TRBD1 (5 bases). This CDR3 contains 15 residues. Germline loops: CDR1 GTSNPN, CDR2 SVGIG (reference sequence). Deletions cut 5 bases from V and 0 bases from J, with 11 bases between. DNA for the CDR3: TGTGCCTGGTCCTCAGGGATCTCCTATAATTCACCCCTCCACTTT. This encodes CAWSSGISYNSPLHF.

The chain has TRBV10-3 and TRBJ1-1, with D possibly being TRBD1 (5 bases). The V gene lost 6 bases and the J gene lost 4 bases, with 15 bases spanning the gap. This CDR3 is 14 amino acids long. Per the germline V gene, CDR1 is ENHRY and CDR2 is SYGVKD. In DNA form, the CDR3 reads TGTGCCATCAGGCAAGGGGAGGGCGGCACTGAAGCTTTCTTT. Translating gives CAIRQGEGGTEAFF.

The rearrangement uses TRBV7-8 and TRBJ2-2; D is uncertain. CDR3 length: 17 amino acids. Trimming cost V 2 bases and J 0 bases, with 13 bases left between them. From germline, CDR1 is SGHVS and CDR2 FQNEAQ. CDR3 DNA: TGTGCCAGCAGCTTATATCGGGTCTCCTCGAACACCGGGGAGCTGTTTTTT. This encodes CASSLYRVSSNTGELFF.

CDR3 protein: CASSPRTGSTTEAFF. DNA for the CDR3: TGTGCCAGCAGCCCTAGGACAGGGAGTACCACTGAAGCTTTCTTT. The chain combines TRBV9 with TRBJ1-1; TRBD1 aligns across 8 bases. V lost 4 bases to trimming and J lost 4 bases; unmatched junction nucleotides: 9. Germline assignment: CDR1 SGDLS and CDR2 YYNGEE. The CDR3 runs to 15 residues.

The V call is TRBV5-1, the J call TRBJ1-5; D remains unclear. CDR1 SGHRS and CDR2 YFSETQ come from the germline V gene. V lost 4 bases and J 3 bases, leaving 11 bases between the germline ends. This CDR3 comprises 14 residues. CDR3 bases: TGCGCCAGCAGCCCTGGACTCGACAATCAGCCCCAGCATTTT. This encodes CASSPGLDNQPQHF.

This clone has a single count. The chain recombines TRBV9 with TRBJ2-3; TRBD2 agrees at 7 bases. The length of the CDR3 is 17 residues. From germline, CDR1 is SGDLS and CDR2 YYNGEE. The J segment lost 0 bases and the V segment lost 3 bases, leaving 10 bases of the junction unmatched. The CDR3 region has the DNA TGTGCCAGCAGCGCCGAGGCGGGACTATCTAGCACAGATACGCAGTATTTT. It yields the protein CASSAEAGLSSTDTQYF.

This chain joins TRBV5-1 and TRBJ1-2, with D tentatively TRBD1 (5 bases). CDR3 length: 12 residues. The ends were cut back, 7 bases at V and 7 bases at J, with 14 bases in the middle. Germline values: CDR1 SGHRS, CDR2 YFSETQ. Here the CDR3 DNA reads TGCGCCAGCTCGGGGGACTTTCTTGGCTACACCTTC. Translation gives CASSGDFLGYTF.